The 23 T cell receptor beta chains below come from one sample, sequenced in a study of vaccination and CD4 T cells after COVID-19. The assay that was used to sequence DNA from cultured CD4+ T cells was the Oncomine TCR Beta short-read assay. Via MiXCR, TCRdb re-called the PCR reads, giving one row per CDR3 protein. The data contain a few thousand distinct CDR3 sequences, around a third of them singletons. Antigens of these TCRs are unknown. Treatment reported: approximately 11-day PBMC culture with coronavirus spike peptide pools or control peptides (ViraFEST assay). Source material: CD4+ T cells from blood, cultured in vitro. These TCRs come from a human donor who had recovered from COVID-19.

This clonotype occurred a few times. V usage is TRBV7-9 and J usage is TRBJ2-2, with 10 nucleotides matching TRBD1. Germline CDR1 SEHNR, CDR2 FQNEAQ (reference sequence). This CDR3 has 15 residues. The trim removed 4 bases at V and 7 bases at J, leaving 6 bases unmatched. Here the CDR3 DNA reads TGTGCCAGCAGCTCGACAGGGGGCCGTGGCGGGGAGCTGTTTTTT. Protein: CASSSTGGRGGELFF.

The genes are TRBV7-6 and TRBJ2-5, with 7 bases aligning to TRBD2. CDR1 is SGHVS and CDR2 is FNYEAQ in the germline V gene. The V gene end was trimmed by 5 bases and the J gene end by 2 bases; junction bases not matched to a gene: 8. CDR3 length equals 15 residues. The CDR3 protein is CASSLGGTKQETQYF. DNA for the CDR3: TGTGCCAGCAGCCTAGGAGGGACTAAACAAGAGACCCAGTACTTC.

This clonotype was detected a few times. The chain links TRBV6-1 to TRBJ1-6; D is perhaps TRBD1 (6 bases). Per germline, CDR1 MNHNS and CDR2 SASEGT. Trimming left V 5 bases short and J 5 bases short, with 13 bases between. CDR3 length: 15 amino acids. CDR3 in DNA: TGTGCCAGCAGTCGCCGGACAGTTAATAATTCACCCCTCCACTTT. Amino acids: CASSRRTVNNSPLHF.

In this sample, this clonotype turned up a few times. This chain links TRBV20-1 with TRBJ2-1, with 8 nucleotides matching TRBD2. V shed 0 bases and J 5 bases; nucleotides not matched to a gene: 6. The V gene's germline CDR1 is DFQATT and CDR2 SNEGSKA (reference sequence). The length of the CDR3 is 15 residues. The CDR3 bases are TGCAGTGCTAGAGATCCAGGGACTAGTCACAATGAGCAGTTCTTC. Translated, it gives CSARDPGTSHNEQFF.

This clonotype was counted a few times. The rearrangement links TRBV12-3 or TRBV12-4 to TRBJ2-2; no definite D call. The V end was cut by 6 bases, the J end by 4 bases, with 9 bases between. This CDR3 has 13 amino acids. The CDR3 DNA sequence: TGTGCCAGCAGCCCCACTTTCACCGGGGAGCTGTTTTTT. Translated, it gives CASSPTFTGELFF.

This clonotype is categorized as large. This rearrangement joins TRBV20-1 to TRBJ1-1; a weak D match, TRBD1 (6 bases). Germline V gene data show CDR1 as DFQATT and CDR2 as SNEGSKA (reference sequence). V lost 1 base, J lost 8 bases, and 17 bases lay in between. The CDR3 is 14 amino acids. The CDR3 protein is CSARVGAGAIEAFF. The CDR3 DNA reads as TGCAGTGCTAGAGTTGGAGCGGGGGCGATAGAAGCTTTCTTT.

The chain employs TRBV5-4 and TRBJ2-1; 7 nucleotides match TRBD2. V was clipped by 0 bases and J by 3 bases; unmatched bases: 3. CDR1 and CDR2 from the germline V gene are SGHNT and YYREEE (reference sequence). The CDR3 covers 15 residues. The CDR3 nucleotides read TGTGCCAGCAGCTTGGGGGAGGGCTACTACAATGAGCAGTTCTTC. It specifies CASSLGEGYYNEQFF.

The J gene is TRBJ2-3, the V gene TRBV5-6, with a weak D call TRBD1 (6 bases). The CDR3 is 17 amino acids. The V end was cut by 4 bases, the J end by 1 base, with 19 bases between. Germline assignment: CDR1 SGHDT and CDR2 YYEEEE. The CDR3 spells CASSVLRGHVGTDTQYF. The DNA of the CDR3 is TGTGCCAGCAGCGTACTCAGGGGCCACGTCGGCACAGATACGCAGTATTTT.

This clonotype turned up a few times. The V gene is TRBV7-2, the J gene TRBJ2-5; tentatively, D is TRBD2 (5 bases). The CDR3 is 14 residues long. The germline V and J ends were trimmed by 4 bases and 5 bases, with 14 bases remaining between them. Germline V gives CDR1 SGHTA, CDR2 FQGNSA. DNA for the CDR3: TGTGCCAGCAGCTCCTCTGTTAGGAGGGAGACCCAGTACTTC. Amino acid sequence: CASSSSVRRETQYF. Drawing the rest from reference TRBV7-2 and TRBJ2-5, the complete variable domain is GAGVSQSPSNKVTEKGKDVELRCDPISGHTALYWYRQSLGQGLEFLIYFQGNSAPDKSGLPSDRFSAERTGGSVSTLTIQRTQQEDSAVYLCASSSSVRRETQYFGPGTRLLVL.

The chain links TRBV6-1 to TRBJ1-1; no definite D call. V was shortened by 8 bases and J by 0 bases, with 7 bases between the two germline ends. The CDR3 has 12 amino acids. Germline CDR1 is MNHNS and CDR2 is SASEGT. The CDR3 sequence: CASSGVNTEAFF. CDR3 nucleotide sequence: TGTGCCAGCTCAGGAGTGAACACTGAAGCTTTCTTT.

The chain has TRBV6-1 and TRBJ2-7; tentatively, D is TRBD1 or TRBD2 (5 bases each). The germline V gene has CDR1 MNHNS and CDR2 SASEGT. CDR3 length: 15 residues. V was trimmed by 6 bases and J by 2 bases, leaving 17 bases between them. The CDR3, as DNA: TGTGCCAGCAGACAGAAGGGACCGTCTACCTACGAGCAGTACTTC. Translating it yields CASRQKGPSTYEQYF.

DNA for the CDR3: TGTGCCAGCAGGGGCAGGGTTTACACTGAAGCTTTCTTT. Its protein product is CASRGRVYTEAFF. The chain has TRBV2 and TRBJ1-1, with a tentative D call TRBD1 (5 bases). The CDR3 contains 13 residues. V lost 6 bases to trimming and J lost 3 bases, with 11 bases between them. The germline CDR1 and CDR2 sequences are SNHLY and FYNNEI.

This clonotype was picked up a small number of times. V usage is TRBV23-1 and J usage is TRBJ1-5, with 7 positions matching TRBD1. TRBV23-1 belongs to the ORF category, with a function that is uncertain. Germline trimming cut 0 bases from V and 1 base from J; bases unmatched to any gene: 6. The CDR3 is 17 amino acids. The CDR3 loop reads CASSQSLMGQSNQPQHF. CDR3 DNA sequence: TGCGCCAGCAGTCAATCGCTAATGGGACAGAGCAATCAGCCCCAGCATTTT.

V and J are TRBV2 and TRBJ2-5; no clear D. V was pared by 1 base and J by 6 bases, with 0 bases between. The CDR3 runs to 10 residues. Germline CDR1 is SNHLY and CDR2 is FYNNEI. CDR3: CASSEETQYF. CDR3 coding DNA: TGTGCCAGCAGTGAAGAGACCCAGTACTTC.

The CDR3 nucleotides read TGTGCCAGCAGCACAGTGGTGGGCGACAGGGACTATGGCTACACCTTC. It translates to CASSTVVGDRDYGYTF. J is TRBJ1-2 and V is TRBV5-4; 7 bases are shared with TRBD1. The germline gives CDR1 SGHNT, CDR2 YYREEE (reference sequence). There are 16 residues in the CDR3. The trim removed 4 bases at V and 3 bases at J, leaving 12 bases unmatched.

The chain links TRBV2 to TRBJ2-1; tentative D call: TRBD1 (6 bases). The germline V and J ends were trimmed by 8 bases and 0 bases, with 14 bases remaining between them. From germline, CDR1 is SNHLY and CDR2 FYNNEI. The CDR3 spans 15 residues. The CDR3 spells CASVGTGSSYNEQFF. The CDR3 DNA sequence: TGTGCCAGCGTAGGAACAGGGAGCTCCTACAATGAGCAGTTCTTC.

This CDR3 reads CASSPASGGGQETQYF. The CDR3 region has the DNA TGTGCCAGCAGCCCCGCTAGCGGGGGAGGCCAAGAGACCCAGTACTTC. The V gene is TRBV3-1, the J gene TRBJ2-5; 10 nucleotides line up with TRBD2. The germline V gene has CDR1 LGHDT and CDR2 YNNKEL (reference sequence). V was clipped by 4 bases and J by 1 base; unmatched bases: 6. The CDR3 covers 16 residues.

By frequency in the sample, this clonotype is medium-sized (0.01 to 0.1%). The chain recombines TRBV10-3 with TRBJ1-1, with 8 bases aligning to TRBD1. The CDR3 is 13 amino acids. J was trimmed by 4 bases and V by 6 bases; bases with no gene match: 4. Germline values: CDR1 ENHRY, CDR2 SYGVKD. CDR3 DNA sequence: TGTGCCATCAGGGACAGGGAGGGCACTGAAGCTTTCTTT. Translating it yields CAIRDREGTEAFF.

The chain uses TRBV3-1 and TRBJ1-6; weak D call: TRBD1 (6 bases). Trimming left V 0 bases short and J 10 bases short, with 13 bases between. CDR1 LGHDT and CDR2 YNNKEL come from the germline V gene (reference sequence). This CDR3 region has 15 residues. The CDR3 DNA reads TGTGCCAGCAGCCAAGACTCAGGGGTTGGATCACCCCTCCACTTT. Protein product: CASSQDSGVGSPLHF. The full variable domain, completed using reference TRBV3-1 and TRBJ1-6, is DTAVSQTPKYLVTQMGNDKSIKCEQNLGHDTMYWYKQDSKKFLKIMFSYNNKELIINETVPNRFSPKSPDKAHLNLHINSLELGDSAVYFCASSQDSGVGSPLHFGNGTRLTVT.

This clonotype was detected only once. The chain carries TRBV20-1 and TRBJ1-2; D unclear. The germline gives CDR1 DFQATT, CDR2 SNEGSKA (reference sequence). This CDR3 region has 10 residues. This CDR3 is CTSPQNGYTF. CDR3 DNA sequence: TGCACCTCTCCCCAGAATGGCTACACCTTC.

This clonotype is medium-sized. J is TRBJ1-3 and V is TRBV6-1, with D unclear. Germline V lookup: CDR1 MNHNS, CDR2 SASEGT. V was trimmed by 3 bases and J by 9 bases, leaving 6 bases between them. The CDR3 spans 11 residues. CDR3 coding DNA: TGTGCCAGCAGTGAGGTTGGCACCATATATTTT. Protein sequence: CASSEVGTIYF.

The rearrangement joins TRBV2 to TRBJ2-1, with 9 bases matching TRBD2. This CDR3 region has 17 residues. In germline, CDR1 is SNHLY, CDR2 FYNNEI. With V trimmed by 6 bases and J by 4 bases, 13 bases remained unmatched. The chain's CDR3 is CASSPLSGGDLYNEQFF. In DNA, the CDR3 is TGTGCCAGCAGCCCCCTTAGCGGGGGCGACCTTTACAATGAGCAGTTCTTC.

V is TRBV19 and J is TRBJ1-6; D gene unclear. Per the germline V gene, CDR1 is LNHDA and CDR2 is SQIVND (reference sequence). V dropped 3 bases and J dropped 6 bases, with 12 bases sitting between them. This CDR3 spans 15 amino acids. In DNA, the CDR3 is TGTGCCAGTAGTATCTTGGCGGTTTTTAATTCACCCCTCCACTTT. Translated: CASSILAVFNSPLHF.